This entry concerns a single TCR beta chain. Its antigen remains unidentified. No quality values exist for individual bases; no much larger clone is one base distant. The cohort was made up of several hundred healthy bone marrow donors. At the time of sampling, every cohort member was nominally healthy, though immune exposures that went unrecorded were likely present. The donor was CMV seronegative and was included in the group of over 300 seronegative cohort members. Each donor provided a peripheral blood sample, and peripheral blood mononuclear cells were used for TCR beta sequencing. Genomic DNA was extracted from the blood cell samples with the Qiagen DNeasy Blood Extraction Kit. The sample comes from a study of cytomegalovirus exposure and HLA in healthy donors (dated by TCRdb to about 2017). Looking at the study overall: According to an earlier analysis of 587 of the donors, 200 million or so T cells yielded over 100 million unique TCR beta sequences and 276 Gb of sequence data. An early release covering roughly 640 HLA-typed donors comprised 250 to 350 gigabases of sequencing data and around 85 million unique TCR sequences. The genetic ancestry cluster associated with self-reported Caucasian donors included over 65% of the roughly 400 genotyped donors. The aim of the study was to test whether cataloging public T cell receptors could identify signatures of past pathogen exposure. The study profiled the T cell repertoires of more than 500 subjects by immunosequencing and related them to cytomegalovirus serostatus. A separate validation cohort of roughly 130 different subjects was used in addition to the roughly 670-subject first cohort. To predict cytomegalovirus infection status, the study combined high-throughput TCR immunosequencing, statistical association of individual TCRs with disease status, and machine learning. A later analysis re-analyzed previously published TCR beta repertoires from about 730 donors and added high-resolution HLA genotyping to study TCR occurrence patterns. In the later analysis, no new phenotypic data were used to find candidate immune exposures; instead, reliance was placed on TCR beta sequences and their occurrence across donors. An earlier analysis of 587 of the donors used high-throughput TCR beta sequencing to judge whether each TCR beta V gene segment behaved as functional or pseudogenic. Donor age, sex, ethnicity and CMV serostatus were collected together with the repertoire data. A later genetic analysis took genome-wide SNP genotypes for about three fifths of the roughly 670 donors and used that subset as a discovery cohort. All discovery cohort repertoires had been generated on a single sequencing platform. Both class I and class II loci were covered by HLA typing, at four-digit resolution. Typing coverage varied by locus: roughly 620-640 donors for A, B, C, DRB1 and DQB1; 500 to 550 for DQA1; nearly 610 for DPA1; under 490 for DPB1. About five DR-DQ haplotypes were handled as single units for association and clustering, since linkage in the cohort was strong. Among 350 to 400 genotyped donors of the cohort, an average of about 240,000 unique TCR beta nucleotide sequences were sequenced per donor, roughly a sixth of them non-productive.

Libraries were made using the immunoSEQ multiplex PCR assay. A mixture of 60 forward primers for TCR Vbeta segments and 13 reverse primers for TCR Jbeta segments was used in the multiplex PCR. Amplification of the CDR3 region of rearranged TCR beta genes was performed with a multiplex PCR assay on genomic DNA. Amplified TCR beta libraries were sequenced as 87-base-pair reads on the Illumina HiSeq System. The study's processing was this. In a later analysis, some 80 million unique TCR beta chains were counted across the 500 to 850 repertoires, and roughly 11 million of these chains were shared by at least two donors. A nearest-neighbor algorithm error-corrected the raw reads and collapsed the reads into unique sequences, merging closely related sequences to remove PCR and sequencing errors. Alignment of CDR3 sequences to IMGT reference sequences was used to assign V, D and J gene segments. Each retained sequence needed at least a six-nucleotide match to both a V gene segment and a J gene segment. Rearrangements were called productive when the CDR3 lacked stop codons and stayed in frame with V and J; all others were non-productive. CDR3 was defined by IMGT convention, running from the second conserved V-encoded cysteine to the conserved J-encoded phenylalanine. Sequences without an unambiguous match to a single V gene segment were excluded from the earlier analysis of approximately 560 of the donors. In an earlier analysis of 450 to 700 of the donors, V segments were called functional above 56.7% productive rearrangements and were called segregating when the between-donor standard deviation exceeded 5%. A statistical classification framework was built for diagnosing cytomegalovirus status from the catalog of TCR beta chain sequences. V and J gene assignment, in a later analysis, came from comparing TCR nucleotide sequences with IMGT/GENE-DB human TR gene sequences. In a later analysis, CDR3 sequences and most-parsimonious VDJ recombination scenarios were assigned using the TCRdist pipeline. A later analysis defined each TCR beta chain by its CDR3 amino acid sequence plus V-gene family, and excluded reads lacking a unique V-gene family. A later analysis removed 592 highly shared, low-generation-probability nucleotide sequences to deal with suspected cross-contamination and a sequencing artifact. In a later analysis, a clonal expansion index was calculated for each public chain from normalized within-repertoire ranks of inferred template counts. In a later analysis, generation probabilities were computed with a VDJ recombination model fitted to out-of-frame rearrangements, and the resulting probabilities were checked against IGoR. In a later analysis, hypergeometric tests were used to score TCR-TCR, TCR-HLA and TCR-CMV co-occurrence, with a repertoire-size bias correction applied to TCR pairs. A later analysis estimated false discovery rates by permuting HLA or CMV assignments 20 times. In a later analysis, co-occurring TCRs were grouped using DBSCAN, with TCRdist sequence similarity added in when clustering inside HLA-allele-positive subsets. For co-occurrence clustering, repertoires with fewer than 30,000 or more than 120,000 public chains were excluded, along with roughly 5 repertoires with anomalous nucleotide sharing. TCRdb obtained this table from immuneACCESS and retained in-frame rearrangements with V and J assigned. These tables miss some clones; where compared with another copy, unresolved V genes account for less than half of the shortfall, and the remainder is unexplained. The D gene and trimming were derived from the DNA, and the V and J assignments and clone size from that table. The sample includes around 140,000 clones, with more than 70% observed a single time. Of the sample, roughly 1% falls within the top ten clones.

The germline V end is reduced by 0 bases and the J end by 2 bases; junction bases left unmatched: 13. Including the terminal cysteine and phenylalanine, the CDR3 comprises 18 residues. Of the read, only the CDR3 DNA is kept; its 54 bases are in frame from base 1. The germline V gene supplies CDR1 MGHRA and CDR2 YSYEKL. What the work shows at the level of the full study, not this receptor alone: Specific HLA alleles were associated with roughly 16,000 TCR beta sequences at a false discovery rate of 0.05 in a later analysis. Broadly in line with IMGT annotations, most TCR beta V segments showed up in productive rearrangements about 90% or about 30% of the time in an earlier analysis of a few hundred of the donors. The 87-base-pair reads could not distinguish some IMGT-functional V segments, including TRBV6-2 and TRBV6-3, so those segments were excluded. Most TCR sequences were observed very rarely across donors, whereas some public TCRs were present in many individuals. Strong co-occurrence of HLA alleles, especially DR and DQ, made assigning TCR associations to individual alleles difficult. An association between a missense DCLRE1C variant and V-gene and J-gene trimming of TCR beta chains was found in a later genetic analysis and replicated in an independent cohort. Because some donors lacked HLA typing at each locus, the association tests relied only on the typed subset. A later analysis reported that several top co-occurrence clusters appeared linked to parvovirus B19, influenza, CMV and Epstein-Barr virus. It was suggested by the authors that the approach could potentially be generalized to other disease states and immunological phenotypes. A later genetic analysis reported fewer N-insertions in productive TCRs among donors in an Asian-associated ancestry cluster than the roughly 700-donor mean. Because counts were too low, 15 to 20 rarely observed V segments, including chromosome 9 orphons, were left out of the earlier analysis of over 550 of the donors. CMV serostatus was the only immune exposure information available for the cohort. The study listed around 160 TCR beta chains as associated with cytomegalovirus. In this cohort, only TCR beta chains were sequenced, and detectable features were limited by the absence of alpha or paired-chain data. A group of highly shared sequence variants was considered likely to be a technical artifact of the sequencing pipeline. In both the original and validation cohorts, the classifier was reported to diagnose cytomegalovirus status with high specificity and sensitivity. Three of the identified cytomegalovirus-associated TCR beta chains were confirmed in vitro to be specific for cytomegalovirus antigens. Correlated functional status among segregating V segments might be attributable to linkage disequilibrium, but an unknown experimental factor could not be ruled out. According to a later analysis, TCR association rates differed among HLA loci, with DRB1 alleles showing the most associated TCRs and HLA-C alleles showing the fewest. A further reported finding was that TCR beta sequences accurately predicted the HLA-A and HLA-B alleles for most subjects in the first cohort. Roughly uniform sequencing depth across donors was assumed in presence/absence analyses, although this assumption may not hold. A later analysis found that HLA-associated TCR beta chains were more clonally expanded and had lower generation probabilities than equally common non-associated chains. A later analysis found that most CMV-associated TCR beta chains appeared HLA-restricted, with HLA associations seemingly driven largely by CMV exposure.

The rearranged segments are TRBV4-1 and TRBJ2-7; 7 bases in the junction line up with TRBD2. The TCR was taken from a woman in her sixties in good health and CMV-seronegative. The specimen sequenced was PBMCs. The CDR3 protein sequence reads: CASSQDREASGAPYEQYF. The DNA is TGCGCCAGCAGCCAAGACCGGGAGGCTAGCGGAGCCCCCTACGAGCAGTACTTC.